Shown below are 26 T cell receptor beta chains from a single sample sequenced in a study of blood T cell repertoires in COVID-19. Clones were sequenced by immunoSEQ multiplex PCR, and TCRdb holds only the in-frame ones, with some missing. The sample has about 180,000 clones, roughly 82% seen once; the top ten hold over 7.5%. Sequenced sample: peripheral blood. The receptors originated from a woman in her 70s with acute or convalescent COVID-19.

V usage is TRBV6-2 or TRBV6-3 and J usage is TRBJ2-5, with 10 bases fitting TRBD2. CDR1 is MNHEY and CDR2 is SVGEGT in the germline V gene. The CDR3 length is 16 residues. The trim removed 4 bases at V and 4 bases at J, leaving 9 bases unmatched. The CDR3 loop reads CASSFLKAGGRETQYF. As DNA, the CDR3 is TGTGCCAGCAGTTTTCTGAAAGCGGGGGGGCGAGAGACCCAGTACTTC.

V usage is TRBV7-2 and J usage is TRBJ2-2; 14 bases are shared with TRBD2. The CDR3 is 17 residues long. The trim removed 2 bases at V and 3 bases at J, leaving 2 bases unmatched. From germline, CDR1 is SGHTA and CDR2 FQGNSA. CDR3 sequence (DNA): TGTGCCAGCAGCTTAAGACTAGCGGGGGGGCACACCGGGGAGCTGTTTTTT. Encoded protein: CASSLRLAGGHTGELFF.

The rearrangement links TRBV11-2 to TRBJ2-1, with D unresolved. The CDR3 sequence is 14 residues long. Per the germline V gene, CDR1 is SGHAT and CDR2 is FQNNGV. V lost 4 bases to trimming and J lost 4 bases, with 11 bases between them. The CDR3 protein is CASSSPYQYNEQFF. CDR3 nucleotide sequence: TGTGCCAGCAGCTCCCCTTACCAGTACAATGAGCAGTTCTTC.

The V gene is TRBV18, the J gene TRBJ2-1; 8 nucleotides match TRBD2. V shed 4 bases and J 5 bases; nucleotides not matched to a gene: 4. Germline CDR1 reads KGHSH; CDR2 reads LQKENI. The CDR3 consists of 14 residues. CDR3 in DNA: TGTGCCAGCTCACAACGGGGGGGAAACAATGAGCAGTTCTTC. This gives the protein CASSQRGGNNEQFF.

The chain employs TRBV21-1 and TRBJ2-2; the tabulated D call, TRBD2, remains unverified against the DNA. TRBV21-1 is noted as a pseudogene. This CDR3 spans 17 amino acids. CDR3 amino acids: CASSKNKGGNETGELFF. CDR3 coding DNA: TGTGCCAGCAGCAAAAATAAAGGCGGGAACGAAACCGGGGAGCTGTTTTTT.

The chain uses TRBV5-8 and TRBJ2-5; the D gene is possibly TRBD1 (6 bases). From germline, CDR1 is SGHTS and CDR2 YDEGEE. Trimming removed 3 bases from V and 5 bases from J, with 17 bases in between. This CDR3 region has 15 residues. The CDR3 sequence is CASSSGVRYEETQYF. CDR3 sequence (DNA): TGTGCCAGCAGCTCAGGGGTTAGGTACGAGGAGACCCAGTACTTC.

The table lists this clone with a few counts. The V call is TRBV30, the J call TRBJ1-4, with D maybe TRBD1 (5 bases). The CDR3 consists of 13 residues. Trimming stripped 5 bases from V and 5 bases from J, with 12 bases between. The germline V gene encodes CDR1 GTSNPN and CDR2 SVGIG (reference sequence). CDR3 amino acids: CAWGRNRNEKLFF. In DNA, the CDR3 is TGTGCCTGGGGACGGAACAGGAATGAAAAACTGTTTTTT. Based on the CDR3 plus reference TRBV30 and TRBJ1-4, the full variable domain is SQTIHQWPATLVQPVGSPLSLECTVEGTSNPNLYWYRQAAGRGLQLLFYSVGIGQISSEVPQNLSASRPQDRQFILSSKKLLLSDSGFYLCAWGRNRNEKLFFGSGTQLSVL.

This clone was seen a few times. V is TRBV27 and J is TRBJ1-1; no clear D gene. V lost 5 bases and J 1 base, leaving 8 bases between the germline ends. The CDR3 loop spans 13 amino acids. Germline CDR1 and CDR2: MNHEY and SMNVEV (reference sequence). CDR3 protein: CASSPRQNTEAFF. Written as DNA, the CDR3 is TGTGCCAGCAGTCCCAGACAGAACACTGAAGCTTTCTTT.

This clone has more than one count but fewer than ten. This chain joins TRBV4-2 and TRBJ1-5; possible D gene TRBD1, 5 bases. The germline V and J ends were trimmed by 1 base and 6 bases, with 13 bases remaining between them. CDR3 length: 15 amino acids. Germline V lookup: CDR1 LGHNA, CDR2 YNFKEQ. This chain's CDR3 is CASSQARGGGQPQHF. DNA for the CDR3: TGTGCCAGCAGCCAAGCCCGGGGGGGAGGTCAGCCCCAGCATTTT.

This clone was seen a few times. The chain recombines TRBV5-1 with TRBJ2-6; 12 bases map to TRBD2. The CDR3 has 16 amino acids. The V gene end was trimmed by 3 bases and the J gene end by 2 bases; junction bases not matched to a gene: 0. CDR1 and CDR2 from the germline V gene are SGHRS and YFSETQ. The CDR3 loop is CASSWTSGAGANVLTF. Written as DNA, the CDR3 is TGCGCCAGCAGCTGGACTAGCGGGGCTGGGGCCAACGTCCTGACTTTC.

This chain uses TRBV4-3 with TRBJ2-1; D is unclear. V lost 0 bases to trimming and J lost 0 bases, with 6 bases between them. The CDR3 loop spans 15 amino acids. Germline V gene lookup returns CDR1 LGHNA and CDR2 YSLEER. The chain's CDR3 is CASSQDSSSYNEQFF. In nucleotides, the CDR3 is TGCGCCAGCAGCCAAGATAGTAGCTCCTACAATGAGCAGTTCTTC.

DNA for the CDR3: TGTGCCAGCAGTTTATATGGGACAATAAATGAAAAACTGTTTTTT. It codes for CASSLYGTINEKLFF. The gene calls are TRBV28 and TRBJ1-4, with D perhaps TRBD1 (6 bases). The CDR3 has 15 amino acids. V dropped 1 base and J dropped 5 bases, with 11 bases sitting between them. Looked up from germline, CDR1 is MDHEN and CDR2 is SYDVKM.

The chain carries TRBV4-3 and TRBJ2-3; D gene uncertain. Germline V gene data show CDR1 as LGHNA and CDR2 as YSLEER. V lost 1 base to trimming and J lost 5 bases, with 7 bases between them. The CDR3 extends over 13 amino acids. CDR3 residues: CASSQAERDTQYF. The CDR3, as DNA: TGCGCCAGCAGCCAAGCGGAGCGAGATACGCAGTATTTT.

The rearrangement links TRBV6-1 to TRBJ1-6, with TRBD1 matching 7 bases. This CDR3 spans 16 amino acids. The J segment lost 5 bases and the V segment lost 4 bases, leaving 8 bases of the junction unmatched. The germline V gene encodes CDR1 MNHNS and CDR2 SASEGT. In DNA form, the CDR3 reads TGTGCCAGCAGTGTCACAGGGGCTGTGAATAATTCACCCCTCCACTTT. Its protein is CASSVTGAVNNSPLHF.

The V gene is TRBV19, the J gene TRBJ1-5; 10 bases agree with TRBD1. Per germline, CDR1 LNHDA and CDR2 SQIVND (reference sequence). With 6 bases clipped from V and 1 base from J, the junction kept 3 bases outside the gene matches. This CDR3 contains 15 residues. The CDR3 DNA sequence: TGTGCCAGTAGGGGGACAGGGGTGAGCAATCAGCCCCAGCATTTT. Protein product: CASRGTGVSNQPQHF.

V and J are TRBV18 and TRBJ1-2, with 8 positions matching TRBD1. V lost 3 bases to trimming and J lost 6 bases; unmatched junction nucleotides: 9. Germline V gives CDR1 KGHSH, CDR2 LQKENI. The CDR3 extends over 15 amino acids. This CDR3 is CASSPETGVMDGYTF. In nucleotides, the CDR3 is TGTGCCAGCTCACCGGAGACAGGGGTAATGGATGGCTACACCTTC.

This clone was seen once. DNA for the CDR3: TGTGCCAGCAGCGCATCTGGACTAGCGGGGTATAATGAGCAGTTCTTC. Translating gives CASSASGLAGYNEQFF. The rearrangement joins TRBV5-4 to TRBJ2-1; 12 bases map to TRBD2. The CDR3 consists of 16 residues. The V segment lost 4 bases and the J segment 7 bases; nucleotides outside the gene matches: 9. Germline CDR1 and CDR2: SGHNT and YYREEE (reference sequence).

The genes are TRBV11-2 and TRBJ2-7, with a tentative D call TRBD1 (6 bases). Trimming took off 3 bases at V and 5 bases at J, with 17 bases between the two ends. Germline values: CDR1 SGHAT, CDR2 FQNNGV. The CDR3 is made up of 15 amino acids. CDR3 loop: CASSFPAQGAHEQYF. In nucleotides, the CDR3 is TGTGCCAGCAGCTTTCCAGCACAGGGTGCCCACGAGCAGTACTTC.

The V call is TRBV6-2 or TRBV6-3, the J call TRBJ2-5; 14 bases align to TRBD2. This CDR3 comprises 17 residues. After removal of 6 bases from V and 1 base from J, the junction contained 7 bases not matched to a gene. Germline-derived CDR1 and CDR2 are MNHEY and SVGEGT. In nucleotides, the CDR3 is TGTGCCAGCAGCCCGGGACTAGCGGGGGCCCCCCAAGAGACCCAGTACTTC. This sequence encodes CASSPGLAGAPQETQYF.

The rearrangement uses TRBV6-5 and TRBJ2-4, with 12 nucleotides matching TRBD1. This CDR3 comprises 15 residues. From germline, CDR1 is MNHEY and CDR2 SVGAGI. Losses at the gene ends were 8 bases for V and 3 bases for J; bases not matched to a gene: 5. In nucleotides, the CDR3 is TGTGCCAGCTGGGACAGGGGGCGAGGCAAAAACATTCAGTACTTC. This encodes CASWDRGRGKNIQYF.

V usage is TRBV3-1 (or the pseudogene TRBV3-2) and J usage is TRBJ1-2; D remains unclear. The CDR3 covers 12 residues. The germline CDR1 and CDR2 sequences are LGHDT and YNNKEL (reference sequence). V lost 3 bases and J 4 bases, leaving 6 bases between the germline ends. CDR3 sequence (DNA): TGTGCCAGCAGCCACTCTTCCTATGGCTACACCTTC. Amino acids: CASSHSSYGYTF.

This clone came up once. The rearrangement links TRBV27 to TRBJ1-2; tentative D call: TRBD1 (6 bases). The germline V gene has CDR1 MNHEY and CDR2 SMNVEV (reference sequence). V was clipped by 3 bases and J by 4 bases, with 12 bases between them. The CDR3 consists of 14 residues. CDR3 coding DNA: TGTGCCAGCAGTTTGAGGGGGGGCACCTATGGCTACACCTTC. Protein product: CASSLRGGTYGYTF.

This clone was seen more than once but under ten times. J is TRBJ1-6 and V is TRBV10-2, with D possibly matching TRBD1 (5 bases). Trimming cost V 4 bases and J 9 bases, with 10 bases left between them. The CDR3 has 13 amino acids. The germline gives CDR1 WSHSY, CDR2 SAAADI. The DNA of the CDR3 is TGCGCCAGCAGTGCAGGCAGGGTTTCACCCCTCCACTTT. Its protein is CASSAGRVSPLHF.

The chain joins TRBV10-2 to TRBJ2-3; 10 nucleotides match TRBD2. The CDR3 has 17 residues. Germline lookup yields CDR1 WSHSY and CDR2 SAAADI. The J segment lost 2 bases and the V segment lost 4 bases, leaving 9 bases of the junction unmatched. DNA of the CDR3: TGCGCCAGCAGTGGGGCTAGCGGGGGTTCCCTCACAGATACGCAGTATTTT. Its protein product is CASSGASGGSLTDTQYF.

The rearrangement joins TRBV27 to TRBJ2-3; perhaps TRBD1 as D (5 bases). The CDR3 length is 17 residues. V lost 3 bases to trimming and J lost 0 bases, with 16 bases between them. Per germline, CDR1 MNHEY and CDR2 SMNVEV (reference sequence). The CDR3 sequence is CASSFHPRVGSTDTQYF. DNA for the CDR3: TGTGCCAGCAGTTTCCATCCCAGGGTGGGGAGCACAGATACGCAGTATTTT.

The chain couples TRBV9 to TRBJ2-7, with 11 bases identical to TRBD2. The CDR3 spans 15 residues. Germline V lookup: CDR1 SGDLS, CDR2 YYNGEE. Trimming at V came to 3 bases and at J to 7 bases, leaving 9 bases not matched to a gene. The CDR3: CASSAGTSGLGEQYF. The CDR3 bases are TGTGCCAGCAGCGCCGGGACTAGCGGTCTCGGGGAGCAGTACTTC. The whole variable domain, remainder taken from reference TRBV9 and TRBJ2-7, is DSGVTQTPKHLITATGQRVTLRCSPRSGDLSVYWYQQSLDQGLQFLIQYYNGEERAKGNILERFSAQQFPDLHSELNLSSLELGDSALYFCASSAGTSGLGEQYFGPGTRLTVT.